The rows below give T cell receptor beta chains drawn from one sample of a study of a mutant IDH1 vaccine in newly diagnosed glioma. The data were produced by immunoSEQ multiplex PCR, yet TCRdb's version contains in-frame clones alone and is incomplete. Among about 21,000 clones, approximately 85% were seen once, and the ten largest hold approximately 5%. The source material was PBMCs, sampled from a glioma patient treated with radiotherapy, temozolomide or both. The receptor source for this set is a man between 40 and 49 years old with glioma. Both conserved end residues are part of each CDR3. Some rows mark clone size as missing; the rest say once, few, many or name a class of expanded clone.

>TRBV19|TRBJ1-2|NA
CASSIDRGIGGYTF
>TRBV10-3|TRBJ2-2|NA
CAISESATRGRPGELFF
>TRBV2|TRBJ2-7|NA
CASRGTTYEQYF
>TRBV5-4|TRBJ1-2|NA
CASSHPDRARGYTF
>TRBV7-2|TRBJ1-2|NA
CASSFRPSGQGAYGYTF
>TRBV6-6|TRBJ2-7|NA
CASSLLASHHF
>TRBV15|TRBJ1-2|NA
CATSRDVRGGYTF
>TRBV30|TRBJ1-3|NA
CAWSVGNTIYF
>TRBV6-5|TRBJ1-6|NA
CASSYEGRDNSPLHF
>TRBV19|TRBJ2-5|few
CASSLGTPQETQYF
>TRBV27|TRBJ2-5|NA
CASRRVGSGETQYF
>TRBV27|TRBJ2-5|NA
CASSGTPGAGWQETQYF
>TRBV19|TRBJ1-2|NA
CASSIVGRNYGYTF
>TRBV6-5|TRBJ2-2|NA
CASSLRGGYTGELFF
>TRBV7-2|TRBJ2-2|NA
CASTLLLVNTGELFF
>TRBV6-6|TRBJ1-5|once
CASSYSRQDQPQHF
>TRBV7-2|TRBJ2-7|NA
CASRGLSYEQYF
>TRBV9|TRBJ1-1|once
CASSVVPGPYTEAFF
>TRBV6-5|TRBJ1-1|NA
CASRTPSGDGTEAFF
>TRBV5-1|TRBJ1-4|NA
CASSSGITGGGEKLFF
>TRBV5-1|TRBJ2-7|few
CASSPQPGQAAYEQYF
>TRBV6-1|TRBJ2-2|NA
CASSEGHNTGELFF
>TRBV25-1|TRBJ1-1|NA
CASSDPGTGNTEAFF
>TRBV7-9|TRBJ2-1|NA
CASSLFGTSGTRNEQFF
>TRBV7-8|TRBJ2-5|NA
CASSTPGHPDGETQYF
>TRBV30|TRBJ1-2|NA
CASPGTEYGYTF
>TRBV5-1|TRBJ1-1|few
CASSSGFNTEAFF
>TRBV7-7|TRBJ1-3|NA
CASSSRGVPGNTIYF
>TRBV9|TRBJ2-4|NA
CASSVDWADIQYF
>TRBV4-1|TRBJ1-2|once
CASSQVPSAGVGGYTF
>TRBV7-2|TRBJ1-2|NA
CASSPAWGDYGYTF
>TRBV7-2|TRBJ1-2|NA
CASSLKGPLNYGYTF
>TRBV7-9|TRBJ2-7|NA
CASREVGGDIEQYF
>TRBV4-1|TRBJ1-2|NA
CASSQEWAGGGNYGYTF
>TRBV9|TRBJ2-7|NA
CASSVGMHSYEQYF
>TRBV5-4|TRBJ1-1|NA
CASRPPGQMNTEAFF
>TRBV5-5|TRBJ1-6|few
CASSPGNNSPLHF
>TRBV6-5|TRBJ1-3|NA
CASSSPRDGRNTIYF
>TRBV19|TRBJ1-1|NA
CASSIDGTPEAFF
>TRBV2|TRBJ2-1|NA
CASSEAGLVWYEQFF
>TRBV30|TRBJ1-5|once
CAWNLQSNQPQHF
>TRBV19|TRBJ1-1|NA
CASSMRGASMNTEAFF
>TRBV25-1|TRBJ2-5|NA
CASSDLRRDGQETQYF
>TRBV10-3|TRBJ1-1|NA
CAISEREVDTEAFF
>TRBV19|TRBJ2-5|once
CASSRGGQETQYF
>TRBV28|TRBJ2-7|NA
CASSRTSGATYEQYF